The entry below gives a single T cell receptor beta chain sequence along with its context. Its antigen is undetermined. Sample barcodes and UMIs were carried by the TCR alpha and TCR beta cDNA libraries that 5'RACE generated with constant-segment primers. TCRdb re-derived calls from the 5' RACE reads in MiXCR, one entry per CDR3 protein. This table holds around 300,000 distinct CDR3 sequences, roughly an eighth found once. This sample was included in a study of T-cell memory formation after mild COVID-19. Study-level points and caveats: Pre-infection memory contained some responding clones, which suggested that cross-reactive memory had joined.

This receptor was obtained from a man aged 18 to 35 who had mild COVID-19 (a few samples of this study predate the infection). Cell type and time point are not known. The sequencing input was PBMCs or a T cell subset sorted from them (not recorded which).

CDR3 sequence (DNA): TGTGCCAGCAGCGTAGATGGGGGGGACAATGAGCAGTTCTTC. It codes for CASSVDGGDNEQFF. The rearrangement links TRBV9 to TRBJ2-1, with 7 bases fitting TRBD2. Losses at the gene ends were 0 bases for V and 5 bases for J; bases not matched to a gene: 2. CDR1 and CDR2 from the germline V gene are SGDLS and YYNGEE. The CDR3 is made up of 14 amino acids.